This passage covers 8 T cell receptor beta chains from one sample sequenced in a study of CXCR3-negative and CXCR3-positive naive CD8 T cells. Preparation of TRB cDNA libraries relied on 5' RACE carrying UMI labels. TCRdb re-called the 5' RACE reads and catalogs CDR3 proteins one per entry, DNA excluded. The sample totals 90,000 to 100,000 distinct CDR3 sequences; its top ten clones hold around 1.7%. The sequencing input was naive CXCR3- CD8+ T cells from blood. Subset here: CD45RO-CCR7+CD27+CD95- naive CD8+ T cells lacking CXCR3 (TNR3-). The receptor set was obtained from a human donor in good health. Some clones in this sample may be carry-over from other donors' samples.

The chain links TRBV29-1 to TRBJ1-2; TCRdb calls TRBD1, which cannot be checked without DNA. The CDR3 sequence is 15 residues long. Germline values: CDR1 SQVTM, CDR2 ANQGSEA. CDR3 region: CSVEAWTGGDRAYTF.

The chain recombines TRBV9 with TRBJ2-7; TCRdb reports TRBD2, a call that lacks DNA to check it against. Germline loops: CDR1 SGDLS, CDR2 YYNGEE. The CDR3 covers 18 residues. CDR3 sequence: CASSVEGTLAGVFDEQYF.

V gene TRBV15 combines with J gene TRBJ1-1. The germline V gene encodes CDR1 LNHNV and CDR2 YYDKDF (reference sequence). The CDR3 has 14 residues. The CDR3 loop reads CATSSRALNTEAFF.

This chain joins TRBV29-1 and TRBJ2-3; TCRdb picks TRBD1, but there is no DNA to check that call. This CDR3 has 16 amino acids. The V gene's germline CDR1 is SQVTM and CDR2 ANQGSEA. This chain's CDR3 is CSVEDPRTVNTDTQYF.

The rearrangement uses TRBV6-4 and TRBJ1-1. The CDR3 is 13 residues long. Germline V gene sequence: CDR1 MRHNA, CDR2 SNTAGT. This CDR3 is CASSDSYGTEAFF.

V is TRBV5-1 and J is TRBJ2-5; TCRdb's D gene call, TRBD2, goes unchecked for lack of DNA. CDR1 is SGHRS, CDR2 YFSETQ, per germline. The CDR3 contains 14 residues. CDR3 amino acids: CASSSGGGTETQYF.

The gene calls are TRBV13 and TRBJ1-2; TCRdb calls TRBD1, which cannot be checked without DNA. This CDR3 comprises 13 residues. Germline CDR1 reads PRHDT; CDR2 reads FYEKMQ (reference sequence). The CDR3 is CASSTQGNYGYTF. Drawing the rest from reference TRBV13 and TRBJ1-2, the complete variable domain is AAGVIQSPRHLIKEKRETATLKCYPIPRHDTVYWYQQGPGQDPQFLISFYEKMQSDKGSIPDRFSAQQFSDYHSELNMSSLELGDSALYFCASSTQGNYGYTFGSGTRLTVV.

The chain employs TRBV14 and TRBJ2-7. Germline V gives CDR1 SGHDN, CDR2 FVKESK. CDR3 length: 15 residues. CDR3 in amino acids: CASSQAYGYSYEQYF.